This entry lists 27 T cell receptor beta chains sequenced from one sample in a study of control samples from healthy donors and cancer patients (dated by TCRdb to about 2020). Library preparation was by the immunoSEQ multiplex PCR assay. TCRdb carries this immuneACCESS record with in-frame sequences only. Its versions omit some clonotypes, under half of them owing to an unresolved V gene in the studies checked, with the rest unexplained. The sample table lists 150,000 or so clones, around 95% of them with a count of one. Clones ranked in the top ten supply about 5% of the sample. Sequencing was done on a sample of blood. Receptors originate from a man aged 40-49 years in good health.

The chain has TRBV12-3 or TRBV12-4 and TRBJ1-2; D might be TRBD1 (5 bases). CDR3 length: 13 residues. V dropped 6 bases and J dropped 8 bases, with 16 bases sitting between them. This chain's CDR3 is CASSPGPAGGYTF. The CDR3 DNA reads TGTGCCAGCAGCCCGGGACCAGCGGGGGGCTACACCTTC.

J is TRBJ1-3 and V is TRBV6-5; D is ambiguous. V lost 6 bases, J lost 2 bases, and 5 bases lay in between. CDR1 is MNHEY and CDR2 is SVGAGI in the germline V gene. The CDR3 sequence is 12 residues long. The CDR3 nucleotides are TGTGCCAGCAGGCGGCCTGGAAACACCATATATTTT. Translated, it gives CASRRPGNTIYF.

This clone showed up just once. The chain couples TRBV20-1 to TRBJ2-7; D may correspond to TRBD1 or TRBD2 (6 bases each). The CDR3 has 14 residues. Per the germline V gene, CDR1 is DFQATT and CDR2 is SNEGSKA (reference sequence). Between the trimmed V and J ends, which lost 3 bases and 2 bases, there was a span of 14 bases. The CDR3, as DNA: TGCAGTGCTAGTCCCGGGGGCCTGACCTACGAGCAGTACTTC. Encoded protein: CSASPGGLTYEQYF.

The chain is built from TRBV27 and TRBJ2-7; TRBD1 matches at 11 bases. V dropped 6 bases and J dropped 3; count of bases not matched to a gene: 13. CDR3 length equals 17 residues. Germline V gene lookup returns CDR1 MNHEY and CDR2 SMNVEV (reference sequence). This CDR3 is CASSPGPGQGGNYEQYF. The CDR3 nucleotides are TGTGCCAGCAGCCCCGGCCCGGGACAGGGGGGAAACTACGAGCAGTACTTC.

This rearrangement joins TRBV3-1 (or the pseudogene TRBV3-2) to TRBJ1-6; D not resolved. CDR1 LGHDT and CDR2 YNNKEL come from the germline V gene (reference sequence). V lost 3 bases, J lost 1 base, and 7 bases lay in between. This CDR3 contains 15 residues. In DNA form, the CDR3 reads TGTGCCAGCAGCCATGAGGGTTCCTATAATTCACCCCTCCACTTT. Translated: CASSHEGSYNSPLHF.

The V call is TRBV3-1 (or the pseudogene TRBV3-2), the J call TRBJ1-2, with D maybe TRBD1 (5 bases). The germline V and J ends were trimmed by 5 bases and 4 bases, with 23 bases remaining between them. Germline CDR1 is LGHDT and CDR2 is YNNKEL (reference sequence). This CDR3 is 17 amino acids long. The CDR3 spells CASSVLGEVEGAYGYTF. In nucleotides, the CDR3 is TGTGCCAGCAGCGTTTTGGGGGAAGTGGAGGGCGCCTATGGCTACACCTTC.

The rearrangement links TRBV14 to TRBJ1-2; D gene ambiguous. Germline V gives CDR1 SGHDN, CDR2 FVKESK. The CDR3 consists of 13 residues. V was clipped by 1 base and J by 7 bases, with 10 bases between them. The chain's CDR3 is CASSQGQWFGYTF. The CDR3 DNA is TGTGCCAGCAGCCAAGGACAATGGTTTGGCTACACCTTC.

The table lists this clone with a count of one. The rearrangement links TRBV12-3 or TRBV12-4 to TRBJ2-7, with D hard to call. V was clipped by 4 bases and J by 4 bases, with 5 bases between them. The CDR3 covers 11 residues. In nucleotides, the CDR3 is TGTGCCAGCAGTTACGGATACGAGCAGTACTTC. Protein sequence: CASSYGYEQYF.

The V call is TRBV9, the J call TRBJ2-3, with D possibly being TRBD2 (6 bases). Germline CDR1 reads SGDLS; CDR2 reads YYNGEE. V was pared by 4 bases and J by 1 base, with 13 bases between. The CDR3 consists of 15 residues. The CDR3 reads CASSTRGMGTDTQYF. In DNA form, the CDR3 reads TGTGCCAGCAGCACGCGGGGTATGGGCACAGATACGCAGTATTTT.

V is TRBV29-1 and J is TRBJ2-1; TRBD2 agrees at 15 bases. J was trimmed by 3 bases and V by 4 bases; bases with no gene match: 4. The CDR3 has 16 amino acids. Germline lookup yields CDR1 SQVTM and CDR2 ANQGSEA. CDR3 sequence: CSVAGLAGGFYNEQFF. For the CDR3, the DNA is TGCAGCGTTGCCGGACTAGCGGGGGGGTTCTACAATGAGCAGTTCTTC.

This clone appeared a single time. This chain connects TRBV4-3 to TRBJ1-3; D possibly corresponds to TRBD1 (5 bases). The CDR3 sequence is 15 residues long. With 5 bases removed from V and 6 bases from J, the gap between germline ends came to 17 bases. Germline V CDR1 and CDR2: LGHNA, YSLEER. CDR3 loop: CASSDPVGGENTIYF. The CDR3 nucleotides are TGCGCCAGCAGCGACCCCGTGGGAGGGGAAAACACCATATATTTT.

The gene calls are TRBV24-1 and TRBJ1-5; TRBD1 might be the D (5 bases). Per germline, CDR1 KGHDR and CDR2 SFDVKD. Trimming removed 9 bases from V and 2 bases from J, with 16 bases in between. The CDR3 consists of 15 residues. For the CDR3, the DNA is TGTGCCACCTCCCGACGGGGGGGTGGCAATCAGCCCCAGCATTTT. Translation: CATSRRGGGNQPQHF.

This chain uses TRBV27 with TRBJ2-3; tentatively, D is TRBD1 (5 bases). This CDR3 spans 12 amino acids. Germline-derived CDR1 and CDR2 are MNHEY and SMNVEV (reference sequence). The ends were cut back, 5 bases at V and 5 bases at J, with 8 bases in the middle. The CDR3 DNA reads as TGTGCCAGCAGTGACAGCCGAGATACGCAGTATTTT. It specifies CASSDSRDTQYF.

The chain links TRBV30 to TRBJ2-7; 8 nucleotides align to TRBD1. The CDR3 covers 15 residues. Germline V lookup: CDR1 GTSNPN, CDR2 SVGIG (reference sequence). The J segment lost 2 bases and the V segment lost 2 bases, leaving 8 bases of the junction unmatched. CDR3 nucleotides: TGTGCCTGGAGTCGCGGGACAGGAAGCCCCTACGAGCAGTACTTC. It encodes CAWSRGTGSPYEQYF.

The rearrangement uses TRBV30 and TRBJ1-3; unclear D gene. The CDR3 is made up of 15 amino acids. Germline CDR1 reads GTSNPN; CDR2 reads SVGIG (reference sequence). Trimming shortened V by 0 bases and J by 3 bases, and 12 bases separated the two germline ends. Here the CDR3 DNA reads TGTGCCTGGAGTGTTGACGGTGGACTTGGAAACACCATATATTTT. It specifies CAWSVDGGLGNTIYF.

The chain recombines TRBV6-6 with TRBJ2-7; perhaps TRBD1 as D (6 bases). CDR3 length: 15 amino acids. Looked up from germline, CDR1 is MNHNY and CDR2 is SVGAGI (reference sequence). The V end lost 2 bases, the J end lost 0 bases, and 11 bases lay between the germline ends. CDR3 nucleotides: TGTGCCAGCAGTTACCTCGGACAGAGCTCCTACGAGCAGTACTTC. It codes for CASSYLGQSSYEQYF.

This chain links TRBV6-1 with TRBJ2-7; D might be TRBD1 (5 bases). Germline V gene lookup returns CDR1 MNHNS and CDR2 SASEGT. V dropped 0 bases and J dropped 0 bases, with 18 bases sitting between them. This CDR3 comprises 18 residues. The CDR3 loop reads CASSEAQPDTFSSYEQYF. The CDR3 DNA reads as TGTGCCAGCAGTGAAGCCCAACCGGACACCTTTTCCTCCTACGAGCAGTACTTC.

This chain joins TRBV19 and TRBJ1-4; D is ambiguous. CDR1 is LNHDA, CDR2 SQIVND, per germline (reference sequence). Trimming took 6 bases from V and 4 from J, leaving 15 bases between them. The CDR3 runs to 15 residues. The CDR3 region is CASRPSGRSNEKLFF. The CDR3 nucleotides are TGTGCCAGTAGACCTTCGGGCAGGAGTAATGAAAAACTGTTTTTT.

The chain employs TRBV27 and TRBJ1-6, with TRBD1 identical over 10 bases. This CDR3 has 15 amino acids. The J segment lost 9 bases and the V segment lost 5 bases, leaving 7 bases of the junction unmatched. CDR1 MNHEY and CDR2 SMNVEV come from the germline V gene (reference sequence). The CDR3 DNA reads as TGTGCCAGCAGTCTACCGGGACAGGGGCGTTCACCCCTCCACTTT. This sequence encodes CASSLPGQGRSPLHF.

This chain links TRBV6-6 with TRBJ2-7; no firm D call. Germline V gene data show CDR1 as MNHNY and CDR2 as SVGAGI (reference sequence). The CDR3 consists of 15 residues. The V end was cut by 5 bases, the J end by 3 bases, with 17 bases between. As DNA, the CDR3 is TGTGCCAGCAGTCCCGCGTTCGGGTTTAACTACGAGCAGTACTTC. Protein: CASSPAFGFNYEQYF.

V and J are TRBV5-1 and TRBJ2-7; possible D gene TRBD1, 5 bases. The V gene's germline CDR1 is SGHRS and CDR2 YFSETQ. The CDR3 runs to 14 residues. V lost 0 bases and J lost 7, with 14 bases in between. The CDR3 loop reads CASSLGGTLGEQYF. The CDR3 bases are TGCGCCAGCAGCTTGGGGGGCACCCTTGGTGAGCAGTACTTC. Looking up the rest from reference TRBV5-1 and TRBJ2-7 gives the full variable domain: KAGVTQTPRYLIKTRGQQVTLSCSPISGHRSVSWYQQTPGQGLQFLFEYFSETQRNKGNFPGRFSGRQFSNSRSEMNVSTLELGDSALYLCASSLGGTLGEQYFGPGTRLTVT.

The chain recombines TRBV5-1 with TRBJ1-1; 8 positions match TRBD1. Germline V gene lookup returns CDR1 SGHRS and CDR2 YFSETQ. The junction had 7 bases not matched to a gene; V was cut back by 5 bases and J by 4 bases. The CDR3 has 14 amino acids. The CDR3 DNA sequence: TGCGCCAGCAGTTCCGGGACAGGACGCACTGAAGCTTTCTTT. Translated, it gives CASSSGTGRTEAFF.

The V call is TRBV11-2, the J call TRBJ1-1; 12 bases are shared with TRBD1. V lost 6 bases, J lost 6 bases, and 8 bases stayed unmatched. CDR3 size: 15 residues. CDR1 and CDR2 from the germline V gene are SGHAT and FQNNGV. For the CDR3, the DNA is TGTGCCAGCAGAACGGGACAGGGGGCCACTTCTGAAGCTTTCTTT. Translating gives CASRTGQGATSEAFF.

The chain recombines TRBV28 with TRBJ2-4; TRBD1 aligns across 7 bases. V dropped 7 bases and J dropped 2; count of bases not matched to a gene: 5. Germline lookup yields CDR1 MDHEN and CDR2 SYDVKM. CDR3 length: 14 residues. The CDR3 region is CASKKRGPKNIQYF. DNA for the CDR3: TGTGCCAGCAAAAAGAGGGGGCCCAAAAACATTCAGTACTTC.

Comment on this clone: Other nucleotide sequences from this sample produce the same CDR3. This chain connects TRBV12-3 or TRBV12-4 to TRBJ1-2; D gene ambiguous. The CDR3 runs to 13 residues. The V gene lost 3 bases and the J gene lost 2 bases, with 7 bases spanning the gap. This CDR3 reads CASSFGSNYGYTF. The CDR3, as DNA: TGTGCCAGCAGTTTCGGAAGCAACTATGGCTACACCTTC.

The sample holds a few counts of this clone. This sequence joins TRBV5-6 and TRBJ1-1; D may be TRBD1 (5 bases). Germline CDR1 reads SGHDT; CDR2 reads YYEEEE. Between the trimmed V and J ends, which lost 0 bases and 4 bases, there was a span of 7 bases. This CDR3 is built from 13 residues. CDR3 nucleotide sequence: TGTGCCAGCAGCTTGGGGGGGTCCACTGAAGCTTTCTTT. Protein product: CASSLGGSTEAFF.

In this sample, this clone turned up a few times. The chain has TRBV30 and TRBJ1-2, with D uncertain. V was clipped by 0 bases and J by 7 bases, with 15 bases between them. CDR1 is GTSNPN and CDR2 is SVGIG in the germline V gene (reference sequence). The CDR3 has 14 residues. CDR3 residues: CAWSVRRGLAGYTF. The CDR3 nucleotides read TGTGCCTGGAGTGTACGGAGAGGGTTGGCTGGCTACACCTTC.